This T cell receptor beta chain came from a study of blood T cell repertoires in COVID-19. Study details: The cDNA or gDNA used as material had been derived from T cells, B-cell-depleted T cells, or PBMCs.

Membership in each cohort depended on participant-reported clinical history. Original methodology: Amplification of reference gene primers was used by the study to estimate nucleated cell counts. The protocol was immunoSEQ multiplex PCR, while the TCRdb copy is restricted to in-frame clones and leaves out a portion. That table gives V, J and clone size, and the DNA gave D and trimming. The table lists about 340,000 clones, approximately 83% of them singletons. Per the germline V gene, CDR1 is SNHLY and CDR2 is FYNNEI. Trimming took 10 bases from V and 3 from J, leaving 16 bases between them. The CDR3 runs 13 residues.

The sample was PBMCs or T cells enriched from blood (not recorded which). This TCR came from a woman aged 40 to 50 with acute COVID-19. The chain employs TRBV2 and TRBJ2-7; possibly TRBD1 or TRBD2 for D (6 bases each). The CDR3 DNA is TGTGCCACCAGGGGACTGTCGGGCTACGAGCAGTACTTC. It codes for CATRGLSGYEQYF.